The clone carrying this T cell receptor (beta chain) was seen only once. Its specificity is unknown. With 60 Vbeta and 13 Jbeta primers, the PCR was carried out. Here immunoSEQ multiplex PCR was the method, and the copy in TCRdb shows in-frame clones only, minus some. The sample lists 140,000 to 150,000 clones; approximately 80% were seen once. The data belong to a study of cytomegalovirus exposure and HLA in healthy donors. For the study at large: Ancestry clustering placed 70% to 90% of approximately 420 genotyped donors in the Caucasian-associated cluster.

Germline lookup yields CDR1 SGHTS and CDR2 YDEGEE. CDR3 length: 15 residues. V shed 0 bases and J shed 0 bases, with 9 bases lying between them. Healthy bone marrow donors made up the cohort. Study-wide results and caveats: Cytomegalovirus status, reportedly, was diagnosed with high specificity and sensitivity by the classifier.

This chain uses TRBV5-8 with TRBJ2-5, with TRBD1 as a possible D gene (5 bases). The sequenced material came from PBMCs. This TCR came from a male donor in good health and CMV-seronegative. CDR3 amino acids: CASSLEGVNQETQYF. CDR3 nucleotides: TGTGCCAGCAGCTTGGAAGGGGTGAACCAAGAGACCCAGTACTTC.